This T cell receptor beta chain comes out of a study of blood T cell repertoires in COVID-19. Turning to the study itself: From T cells, B-cell-depleted T cells, or PBMCs came the material, which was cDNA or gDNA.

The assay was immunoSEQ multiplex PCR, and TCRdb's table has in-frame clones only and misses some. Of more than 70,000 clones listed, about 86% were seen once; the top ten hold 20% to 25%. The junction had 4 bases not matched to a gene; V was cut back by 5 bases and J by 4 bases. The length of the CDR3 is 13 residues. Germline V gene lookup returns CDR1 SGHAT and CDR2 FQNNGV. Material: peripheral blood. The sequence derives from an elderly woman in a cohort sampled during active or convalescent COVID-19. The V call is TRBV11-2, the J call TRBJ1-2, with 7 positions matching TRBD1. The DNA of the CDR3 is TGTGCCAGCAGCCGGGACAGTATCTATGGCTACACCTTC. The encoded protein is CASSRDSIYGYTF. Looking up the rest from reference TRBV11-2 and TRBJ1-2 gives the full variable domain: EAGVAQSPRYKIIEKRQSVAFWCNPISGHATLYWYQQILGQGPKLLIQFQNNGVVDDSQLPKDRFSAERLKGVDSTLKIQPAKLEDSAVYLCASSRDSIYGYTFGSGTRLTVV.